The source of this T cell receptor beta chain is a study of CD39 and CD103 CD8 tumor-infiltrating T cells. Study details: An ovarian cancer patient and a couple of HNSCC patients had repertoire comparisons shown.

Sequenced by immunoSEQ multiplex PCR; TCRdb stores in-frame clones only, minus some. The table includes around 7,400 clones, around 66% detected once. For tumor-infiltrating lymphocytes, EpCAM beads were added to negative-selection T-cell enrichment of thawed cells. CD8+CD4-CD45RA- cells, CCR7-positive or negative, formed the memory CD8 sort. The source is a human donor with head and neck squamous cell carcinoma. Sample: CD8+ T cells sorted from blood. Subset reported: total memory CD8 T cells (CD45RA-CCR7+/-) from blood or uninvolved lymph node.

The CDR3 loop is CAWSVGTSEAFF. The DNA for the CDR3 is TGTGCCTGGAGTGTGGGCACGTCTGAAGCTTTCTTT. The chain links TRBV30 to TRBJ1-1; D not resolved. Germline CDR1 reads GTSNPN; CDR2 reads SVGIG (reference sequence). Trimming took off 0 bases at V and 6 bases at J, with 8 bases between the two ends. The CDR3 has 12 residues.